This TCR beta chain appears in the sequencing data of a study of T cells after yellow fever vaccination. The table lists this clonotype with a few counts. TCRdb processed the 5' RACE reads anew with MiXCR; each CDR3 protein has one entry. The table shows 240,000 or so distinct CDR3 sequences, with around 7% occurring only once. CDR1 is MNHEY and CDR2 is SMNVEV in the germline V gene (reference sequence). Deletions cut 2 bases from V and 13 bases from J, with 15 bases between. This CDR3 is built from 14 residues. The sample in question was CD4+ T cells sorted from PBMCs, obtained 15 days after the yellow fever booster vaccination. V gene TRBV27 combines with J gene TRBJ1-6, with a tentative D call TRBD1 (5 bases). The sequence derives from a man under 40 who received the YFV17D yellow fever vaccine. The CDR3: CASSLIRQGGPLHF. As DNA, the CDR3 is TGTGCCAGCAGTTTAATACGGCAGGGTGGTCCCCTCCACTTT.